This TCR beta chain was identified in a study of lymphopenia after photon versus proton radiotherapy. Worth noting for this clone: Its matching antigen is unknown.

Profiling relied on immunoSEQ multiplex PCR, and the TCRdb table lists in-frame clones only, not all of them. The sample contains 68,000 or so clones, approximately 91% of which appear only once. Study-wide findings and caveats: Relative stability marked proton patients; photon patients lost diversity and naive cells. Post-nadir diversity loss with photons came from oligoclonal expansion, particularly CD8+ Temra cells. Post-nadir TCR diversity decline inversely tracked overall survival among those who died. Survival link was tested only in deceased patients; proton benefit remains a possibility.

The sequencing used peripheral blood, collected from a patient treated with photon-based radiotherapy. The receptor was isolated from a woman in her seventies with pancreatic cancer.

CDR3 residues: CASSDGTSGTDTQYF. The CDR3 region has the DNA TGTGCCAGCTCAGACGGGACTAGCGGGACCGATACGCAGTATTTT. This chain connects TRBV18 to TRBJ2-3; 13 bases map to TRBD2. Looked up from germline, CDR1 is KGHSH and CDR2 is LQKENI. This CDR3 has 15 amino acids. V lost 5 bases to trimming and J lost 6 bases; unmatched junction nucleotides: 5.